What follows are 4 T cell receptor beta chains derived from one specimen sequenced in a study of blood T cell repertoires in COVID-19. Only in-frame clones appear in the TCRdb table, and some are missing; sequencing was by immunoSEQ multiplex PCR. Of around 330,000 clones listed, approximately 91% were seen once; the top ten hold roughly 5.3%. Sequencing was done on a sample of PBMCs or T cells enriched from blood (not recorded which). The receptors stem from a man aged 60 to 75 who had recovered from COVID-19.

This chain uses TRBV19 with TRBJ1-5, with TRBD1 as a possible D gene (6 bases). This CDR3 has 14 residues. V was cut by 3 bases and J by 5 bases, with 11 bases left in between. Per the germline V gene, CDR1 is LNHDA and CDR2 is SQIVND (reference sequence). CDR3: CASSIDRSHQPQHF. The CDR3 DNA follows: TGTGCCAGTAGTATCGACAGGTCCCATCAGCCCCAGCATTTT.

The chain has TRBV5-8 and TRBJ1-5; unclear D gene. The CDR3 contains 16 residues. V lost 2 bases to trimming and J lost 1 base, with 13 bases between them. Germline V gene lookup returns CDR1 SGHTS and CDR2 YDEGEE. The CDR3 loop reads CASSLVEGWSNQPQHF. For the CDR3, the DNA is TGTGCCAGCAGCTTAGTAGAGGGATGGAGCAATCAGCCCCAGCATTTT. Together with reference TRBV5-8 and TRBJ1-5, the CDR3 gives the full variable domain: EAGVTQSPTHLIKTRGQQATLRCSPISGHTSVYWYQQALGLGLQFLLWYDEGEERNRGNFPPRFSGRQFPNYSSELNVNALELEDSALYLCASSLVEGWSNQPQHFGDGTRLSIL.

This chain joins TRBV24-1 and TRBJ1-2, with TRBD1 matching 8 bases. Germline CDR1 and CDR2: KGHDR and SFDVKD. The trim removed 2 bases at V and 4 bases at J, leaving 5 bases unmatched. The CDR3 contains 15 residues. CDR3 protein: CATSDSRDRLYGYTF. The DNA for the CDR3 is TGTGCCACCAGTGATTCCCGGGACAGGCTCTATGGCTACACCTTC.

J is TRBJ1-5 and V is TRBV4-1; 7 bases match TRBD1. The CDR3 length is 15 residues. CDR1 MGHRA and CDR2 YSYEKL come from the germline V gene. The V and J ends lost 4 bases and 0 bases, in that order; junction bases with no gene match: 3. The CDR3 region has the DNA TGCGCCAGCAGCCCGGACAGGTATAGCAATCAGCCCCAGCATTTT. Translation: CASSPDRYSNQPQHF.